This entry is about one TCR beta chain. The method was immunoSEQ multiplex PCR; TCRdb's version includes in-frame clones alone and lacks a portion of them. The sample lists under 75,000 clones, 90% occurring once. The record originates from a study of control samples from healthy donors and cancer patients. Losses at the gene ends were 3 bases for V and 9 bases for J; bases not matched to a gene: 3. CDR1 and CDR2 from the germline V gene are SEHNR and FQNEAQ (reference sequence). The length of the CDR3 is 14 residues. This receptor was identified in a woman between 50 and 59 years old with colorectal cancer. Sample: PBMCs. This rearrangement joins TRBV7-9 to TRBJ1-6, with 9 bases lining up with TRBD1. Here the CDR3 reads CASSLGQGGSPLHF. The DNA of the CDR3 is TGTGCCAGCAGCTTGGGACAGGGAGGTTCACCCCTCCACTTT. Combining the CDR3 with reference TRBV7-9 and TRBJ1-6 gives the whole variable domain DTGVSQNPRHKITKRGQNVTFRCDPISEHNRLYWYRQTLGQGPEFLTYFQNEAQLEKSRLLSDRFSAERPKGSFSTLEIQRTEQGDSAMYLCASSLGQGGSPLHFGNGTRLTVT.